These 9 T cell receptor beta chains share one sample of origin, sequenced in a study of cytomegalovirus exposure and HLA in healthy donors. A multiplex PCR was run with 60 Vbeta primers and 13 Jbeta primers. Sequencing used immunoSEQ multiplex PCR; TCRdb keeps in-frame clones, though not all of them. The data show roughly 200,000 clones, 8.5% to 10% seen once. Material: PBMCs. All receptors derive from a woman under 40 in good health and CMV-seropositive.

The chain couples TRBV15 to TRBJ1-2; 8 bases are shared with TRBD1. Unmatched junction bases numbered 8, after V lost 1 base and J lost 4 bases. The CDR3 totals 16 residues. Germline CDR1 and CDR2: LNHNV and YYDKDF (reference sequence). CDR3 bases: TGTGCCACCAGCAGAGGTCGCGACAGGGGAGGCTATGGCTACACCTTC. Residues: CATSRGRDRGGYGYTF. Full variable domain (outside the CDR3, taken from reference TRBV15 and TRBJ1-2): DAMVIQNPRYQVTQFGKPVTLSCSQTLNHNVMYWYQQKSSQAPKLLFHYYDKDFNNEADTPDNFQSRRPNTSFCFLDIRSPGLGDTAMYLCATSRGRDRGGYGYTFGSGTRLTVV.

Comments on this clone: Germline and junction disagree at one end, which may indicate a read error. The CDR3, as DNA: TGTGTCAGTAGGGATCAGGGGCGCCCCGGGGCCAACGTCCTGACTTTC. The encoded protein is CVSRDQGRPGANVLTF. The gene calls are TRBV19 and TRBJ2-6; D perhaps matches TRBD1 (6 bases). This CDR3 is built from 16 residues. Germline CDR1 reads LNHDA; CDR2 reads SQIVND (reference sequence). Full variable domain (missing parts from reference TRBV19 and TRBJ2-6): DGGITQSPKYLFRKEGQNVTLSCEQNLNHDAMYWYRQDPGQGLRLIYYSQIVNDFQKGDIAEGYSVSREKKESFPLTVTSAQKNPTAFYLCVSRDQGRPGANVLTFGAGSRLTVL.

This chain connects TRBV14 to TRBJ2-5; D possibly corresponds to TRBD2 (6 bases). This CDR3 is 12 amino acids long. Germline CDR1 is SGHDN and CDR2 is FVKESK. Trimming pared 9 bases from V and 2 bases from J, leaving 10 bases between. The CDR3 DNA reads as TGTGCCAGTAACGGGGGTCAAGAGACCCAGTACTTC. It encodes CASNGGQETQYF.

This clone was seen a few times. The CDR3 here is CASSQEGQGPNYGYTF. The CDR3 DNA follows: TGCGCCAGCAGCCAAGAAGGACAGGGGCCCAACTATGGCTACACCTTC. V and J are TRBV4-1 and TRBJ1-2; 9 bases fit TRBD1. The V segment lost 0 bases and the J segment 2 bases; nucleotides outside the gene matches: 4. CDR3 length equals 16 residues. Germline V gene data show CDR1 as MGHRA and CDR2 as YSYEKL.

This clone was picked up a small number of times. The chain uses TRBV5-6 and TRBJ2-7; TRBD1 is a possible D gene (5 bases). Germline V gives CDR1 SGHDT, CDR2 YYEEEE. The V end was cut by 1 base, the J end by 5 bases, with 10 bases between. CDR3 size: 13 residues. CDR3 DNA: TGTGCCAGCAGCTTGCTCCAGGACAACGAGCAGTACTTC. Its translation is CASSLLQDNEQYF.

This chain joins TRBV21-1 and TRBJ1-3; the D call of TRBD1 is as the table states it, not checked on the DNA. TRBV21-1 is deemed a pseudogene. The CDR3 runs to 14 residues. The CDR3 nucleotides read TGTGCCAGCAGCAAATTACACATAGGAAACACCATATATTTT. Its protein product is CASSKLHIGNTIYF.

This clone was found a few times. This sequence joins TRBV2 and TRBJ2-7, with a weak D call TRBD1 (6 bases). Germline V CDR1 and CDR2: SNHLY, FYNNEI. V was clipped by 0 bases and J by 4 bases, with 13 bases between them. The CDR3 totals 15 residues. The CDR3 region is CASSEADRGLYEQYF. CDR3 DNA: TGTGCCAGCAGTGAAGCGGACAGAGGGTTGTACGAGCAGTACTTC.

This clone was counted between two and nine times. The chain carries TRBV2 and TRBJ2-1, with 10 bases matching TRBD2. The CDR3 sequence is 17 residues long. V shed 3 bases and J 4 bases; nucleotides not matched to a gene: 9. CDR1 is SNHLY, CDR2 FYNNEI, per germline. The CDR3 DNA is TGTGCCAGCAGTGACGAGGTAGCGGGAGGATTATACAATGAGCAGTTCTTC. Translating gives CASSDEVAGGLYNEQFF. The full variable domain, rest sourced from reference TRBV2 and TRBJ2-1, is EPEVTQTPSHQVTQMGQEVILRCVPISNHLYFYWYRQILGQKVEFLVSFYNNEISEKSEIFDDQFSVERPDGSNFTLKIRSTKLEDSAMYFCASSDEVAGGLYNEQFFGPGTRLTVL.

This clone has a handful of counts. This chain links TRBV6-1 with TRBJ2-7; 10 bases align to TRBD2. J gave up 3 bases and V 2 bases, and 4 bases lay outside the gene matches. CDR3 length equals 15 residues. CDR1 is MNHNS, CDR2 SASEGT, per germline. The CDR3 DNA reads TGTGCCAGCAGTGAAAGGCCTAGCGGGAGCTACGAGCAGTACTTC. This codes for CASSERPSGSYEQYF.